These 8 T cell receptor beta chains were sequenced from one sample in a study of vaccination effects on CD4 cells after COVID-19. Ahead of sequencing, the ViraFEST assay grew antigen-specific CD4+ T cells using viral peptide pools. CD4+ T cells were isolated after less than 12 days of culture. Of the BNT162b2 and mRNA-1273 vaccines, participants received two doses of one or the other. No antigen has been assigned to these receptors. Method: immunoSEQ multiplex PCR; TCRdb's copy keeps in-frame clones and lacks some. Of almost 15,000 clones listed, 70% to 80% were seen once; the top ten hold 23%. The material was CD4+ T cells from PBMCs cultured with HCoV-NL63 spike peptides, obtained after COVID-19 vaccination. The receptors were sampled from a human donor who received a COVID-19 vaccine.

V is TRBV19 and J is TRBJ1-1; TRBD1 matches at 7 bases. The germline V gene encodes CDR1 LNHDA and CDR2 SQIVND (reference sequence). The CDR3 runs 14 residues. The trim removed 9 bases at V and 2 bases at J, leaving 9 bases unmatched. The DNA for the CDR3 is TGTGCCAGCCTAAGACAGGGAGTAAACACTGAAGCTTTCTTT. It specifies CASLRQGVNTEAFF. Using reference TRBV19 and TRBJ1-1 for the parts outside the CDR3, the full variable domain is DGGITQSPKYLFRKEGQNVTLSCEQNLNHDAMYWYRQDPGQGLRLIYYSQIVNDFQKGDIAEGYSVSREKKESFPLTVTSAQKNPTAFYLCASLRQGVNTEAFFGQGTRLTVV.

This clone was observed a few times. The J gene is TRBJ2-5, the V gene TRBV10-3; tentative D call: TRBD2 (6 bases). CDR3 size: 13 residues. The V end was cut by 6 bases, the J end by 0 bases, with 8 bases between. CDR1 and CDR2 from the germline V gene are ENHRY and SYGVKD. Here the CDR3 DNA reads TGTGCCATCAGCGGGGGTTACCAAGAGACCCAGTACTTC. Its protein product is CAISGGYQETQYF.

This clone was picked up a small number of times. The chain combines TRBV5-3 with TRBJ1-1, with no clear D. TRBV5-3 falls under the ORF class, with uncertain function. V lost 0 bases and J lost 0, with 6 bases in between. The CDR3 is 14 residues long. CDR3 bases: TGTGCCAGAAGCTTGGCTTCAGTGAACACTGAAGCTTTCTTT. Translated: CARSLASVNTEAFF.

V gene TRBV19 combines with J gene TRBJ2-6; D is ambiguous. The germline CDR1 and CDR2 sequences are LNHDA and SQIVND (reference sequence). The CDR3 extends over 15 amino acids. V lost 4 bases and J lost 0, with 7 bases in between. The CDR3: CASSRGVSGANVLTF. The CDR3 DNA reads TGTGCCAGTAGTAGAGGCGTCTCTGGGGCCAACGTCCTGACTTTC.

This clone showed up just once. This chain joins TRBV7-3 and TRBJ2-1, with D perhaps matching TRBD1 or TRBD2 (5 bases each). This CDR3 is built from 14 residues. In germline, CDR1 is SGHTA, CDR2 FQGTGA. V shed 1 base and J shed 7 bases, with 11 bases lying between them. Here the CDR3 reads CASSLNGAGNEQFF. CDR3 sequence (DNA): TGTGCCAGCAGCTTAAACGGGGCTGGGAATGAGCAGTTCTTC.

V is TRBV6-5 and J is TRBJ2-7; D is perhaps TRBD1 (7 bases). V lost 6 bases, J lost 3 bases, and 15 bases lay in between. CDR1 MNHEY and CDR2 SVGAGI come from the germline V gene. The CDR3 has 14 residues. CDR3 DNA: TGTGCCAGCAGCAGGAGGCAGGGGGGCTACGAGCAGTACTTC. It encodes CASSRRQGGYEQYF.

The chain combines TRBV9 with TRBJ2-2; a possible D gene is TRBD1 (6 bases). The germline gives CDR1 SGDLS, CDR2 YYNGEE. This CDR3 has 16 amino acids. V was cut by 5 bases and J by 1 base, with 15 bases left in between. The CDR3 DNA follows: TGTGCCAGCAGTGTAACTCCGACAGGGAACACCGGGGAGCTGTTTTTT. Protein sequence: CASSVTPTGNTGELFF.

This chain connects TRBV5-8 to TRBJ1-1; D is unclear. Germline lookup yields CDR1 SGHTS and CDR2 YDEGEE. Trimming shortened V by 0 bases and J by 4 bases, and 16 bases separated the two germline ends. The CDR3 length is 16 residues. The CDR3 spells CASSLAYSLGGTEAFF. The CDR3 region has the DNA TGTGCCAGCAGCTTGGCATACAGTTTAGGTGGCACTGAAGCTTTCTTT.